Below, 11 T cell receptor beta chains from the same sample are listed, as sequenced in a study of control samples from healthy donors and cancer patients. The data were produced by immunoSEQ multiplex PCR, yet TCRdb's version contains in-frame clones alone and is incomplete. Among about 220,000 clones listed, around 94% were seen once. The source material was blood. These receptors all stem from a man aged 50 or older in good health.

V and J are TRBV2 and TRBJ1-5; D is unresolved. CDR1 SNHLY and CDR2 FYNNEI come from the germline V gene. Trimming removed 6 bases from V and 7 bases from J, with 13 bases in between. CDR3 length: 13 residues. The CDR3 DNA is TGTGCCAGCAGGTACAGCTTCGGACAGCCCCAGCATTTT. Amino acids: CASRYSFGQPQHF.

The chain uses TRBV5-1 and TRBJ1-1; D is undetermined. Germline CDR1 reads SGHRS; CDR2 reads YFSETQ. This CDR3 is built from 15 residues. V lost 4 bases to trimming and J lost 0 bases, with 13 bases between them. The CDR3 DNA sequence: TGCGCCAGCAGCCCGGTGGGGTCTATGAACACTGAAGCTTTCTTT. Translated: CASSPVGSMNTEAFF. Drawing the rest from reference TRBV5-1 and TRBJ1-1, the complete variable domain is KAGVTQTPRYLIKTRGQQVTLSCSPISGHRSVSWYQQTPGQGLQFLFEYFSETQRNKGNFPGRFSGRQFSNSRSEMNVSTLELGDSALYLCASSPVGSMNTEAFFGQGTRLTVV.

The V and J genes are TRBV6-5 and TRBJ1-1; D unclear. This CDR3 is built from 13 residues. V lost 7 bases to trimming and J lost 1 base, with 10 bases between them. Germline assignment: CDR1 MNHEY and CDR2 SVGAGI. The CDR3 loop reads CASTRLSNTEAFF. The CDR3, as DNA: TGTGCCAGCACAAGACTGTCGAACACTGAAGCTTTCTTT.

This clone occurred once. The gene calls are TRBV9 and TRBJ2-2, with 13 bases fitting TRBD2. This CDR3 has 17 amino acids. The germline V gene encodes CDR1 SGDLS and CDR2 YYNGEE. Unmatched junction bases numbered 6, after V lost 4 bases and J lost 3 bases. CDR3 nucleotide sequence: TGTGCCAGCAGCAGAGGGACTAGCGGGATTCACACCGGGGAGCTGTTTTTT. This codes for CASSRGTSGIHTGELFF.

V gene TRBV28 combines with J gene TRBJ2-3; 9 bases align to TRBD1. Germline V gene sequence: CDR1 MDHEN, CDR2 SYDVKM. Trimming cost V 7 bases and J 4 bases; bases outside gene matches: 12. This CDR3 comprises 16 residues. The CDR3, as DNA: TGTGCCAGCAAACTGCCCGGGACAGGGAATGCAGATACGCAGTATTTT. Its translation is CASKLPGTGNADTQYF.

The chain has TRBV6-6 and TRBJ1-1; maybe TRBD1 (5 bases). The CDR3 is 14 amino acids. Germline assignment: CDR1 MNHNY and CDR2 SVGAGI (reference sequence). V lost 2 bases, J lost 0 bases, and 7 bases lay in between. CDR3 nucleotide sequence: TGTGCCAGCAGTTACGACAGCCTGAACACTGAAGCTTTCTTT. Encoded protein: CASSYDSLNTEAFF.

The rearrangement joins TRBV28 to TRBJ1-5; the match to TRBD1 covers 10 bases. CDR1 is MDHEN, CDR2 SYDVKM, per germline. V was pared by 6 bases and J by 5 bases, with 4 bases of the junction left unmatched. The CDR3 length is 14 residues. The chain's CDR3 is CASRRTGGDQPQHF. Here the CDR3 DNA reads TGTGCCAGCAGAAGGACAGGGGGGGATCAGCCCCAGCATTTT.

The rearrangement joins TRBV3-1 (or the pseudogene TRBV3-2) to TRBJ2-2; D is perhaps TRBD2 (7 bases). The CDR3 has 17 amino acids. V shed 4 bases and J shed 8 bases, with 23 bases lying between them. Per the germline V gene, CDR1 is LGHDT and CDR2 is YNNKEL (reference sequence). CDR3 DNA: TGTGCCAGCAGCCCCTTCAGAGGGGGGGAACGGGCTGGGGAGCTGTTTTTT. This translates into CASSPFRGGERAGELFF.

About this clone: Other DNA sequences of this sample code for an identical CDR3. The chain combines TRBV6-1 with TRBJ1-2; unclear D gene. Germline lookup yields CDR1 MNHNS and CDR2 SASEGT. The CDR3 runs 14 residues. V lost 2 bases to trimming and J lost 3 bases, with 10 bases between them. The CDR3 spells CASSELGGDYGYTF. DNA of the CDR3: TGTGCCAGCAGTGAATTGGGCGGTGACTATGGCTACACCTTC.

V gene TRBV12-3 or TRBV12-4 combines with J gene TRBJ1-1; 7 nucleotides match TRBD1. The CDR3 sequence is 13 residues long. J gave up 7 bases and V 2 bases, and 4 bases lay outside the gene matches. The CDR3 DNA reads TGTGCCAGCAGTTTATTCAGGGGGGGTGAAGCTTTCTTT. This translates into CASSLFRGGEAFF.

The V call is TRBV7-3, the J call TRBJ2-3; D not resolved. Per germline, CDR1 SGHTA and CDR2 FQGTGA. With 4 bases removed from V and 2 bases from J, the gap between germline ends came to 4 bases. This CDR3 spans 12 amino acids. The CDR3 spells CASSYPTDTQYF. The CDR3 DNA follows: TGTGCCAGCAGCTACCCCACAGATACGCAGTATTTT.